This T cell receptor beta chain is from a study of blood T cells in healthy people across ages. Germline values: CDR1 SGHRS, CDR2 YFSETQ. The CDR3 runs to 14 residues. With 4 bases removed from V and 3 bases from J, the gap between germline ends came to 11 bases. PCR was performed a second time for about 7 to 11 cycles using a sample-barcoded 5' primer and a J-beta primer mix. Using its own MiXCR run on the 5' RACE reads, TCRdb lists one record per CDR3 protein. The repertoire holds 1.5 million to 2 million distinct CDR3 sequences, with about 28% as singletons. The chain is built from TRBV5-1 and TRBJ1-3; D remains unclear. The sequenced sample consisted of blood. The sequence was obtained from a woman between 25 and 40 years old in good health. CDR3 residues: CASSATVGGNTIYF. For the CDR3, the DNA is TGCGCCAGCAGCGCAACAGTAGGTGGAAACACCATATATTTT.